This TCR beta chain came from a study of blood T cell repertoires in COVID-19. Study background: There were acute and convalescent COVID-19 samples, and they came from the United States, Italy and Spain. The analysed material was cDNA or gDNA that came from T cells, B-cell-depleted T cells, or PBMCs.

The table came from immunoSEQ multiplex PCR; TCRdb's copy has only in-frame clones and leaves some out. The table has about 80,000 clones, around 88% seen once. This CDR3 contains 16 residues. Unmatched junction bases numbered 9, after V lost 6 bases and J lost 4 bases. Per germline, CDR1 GTSNPN and CDR2 SVGIG (reference sequence). The sample holds one count of this clone. The sequence derives from a woman older than 75 with acute or convalescent COVID-19. The J gene is TRBJ2-3, the V gene TRBV30; 14 nucleotides line up with TRBD2. The specimen was peripheral blood. CDR3 residues: CACATSGRASPDTQYF. The CDR3 coding sequence is TGTGCCTGTGCGACTAGCGGGAGGGCCAGTCCAGATACGCAGTATTTT. The whole variable domain, remainder taken from reference TRBV30 and TRBJ2-3, is SQTIHQWPATLVQPVGSPLSLECTVEGTSNPNLYWYRQAAGRGLQLLFYSVGIGQISSEVPQNLSASRPQDRQFILSSKKLLLSDSGFYLCACATSGRASPDTQYFGPGTRLTVL.